The clone carrying this T cell receptor (beta chain) was detected only a few times. Its target is not known. This entry comes from a study of T-cell memory formation after mild COVID-19. On the study more broadly: Clusters were largely donor specific.

The germline V gene has CDR1 MNHNS and CDR2 SASEGT. V was pared by 9 bases and J by 1 base, with 14 bases of the junction left unmatched. The CDR3 sequence is 18 residues long. Constant-segment primers were used for 5'RACE, and the resulting TCR alpha and TCR beta cDNA libraries carried sample barcodes and UMIs. A single record per CDR3 protein comes from TCRdb applying MiXCR to the 5' RACE reads. The repertoire holds more than 400,000 distinct CDR3 sequences, around a sixth seen once, with 9% to 15% in the top ten. Study-level findings and limits: The main location of contracting CD4+ clones was CM and EM, and that of contracting CD8+ clones was EMRA. Cross-reactive memory apparently joined, as some responding clones appeared in pre-infection memory.

This TCR was sampled from an adult woman who had mild COVID-19 (a few samples of this study predate the infection). Cell type and time point are not known. The material sequenced was PBMCs or a T cell subset sorted from them (not recorded which). V gene TRBV6-1 combines with J gene TRBJ2-2; 10 nucleotides align to TRBD2. DNA of the CDR3: TGTGCCAGAGCGTTAATAGTCTTAGCGGGAGGGAACACCGGGGAGCTGTTTTTT. Amino acid sequence: CARALIVLAGGNTGELFF.